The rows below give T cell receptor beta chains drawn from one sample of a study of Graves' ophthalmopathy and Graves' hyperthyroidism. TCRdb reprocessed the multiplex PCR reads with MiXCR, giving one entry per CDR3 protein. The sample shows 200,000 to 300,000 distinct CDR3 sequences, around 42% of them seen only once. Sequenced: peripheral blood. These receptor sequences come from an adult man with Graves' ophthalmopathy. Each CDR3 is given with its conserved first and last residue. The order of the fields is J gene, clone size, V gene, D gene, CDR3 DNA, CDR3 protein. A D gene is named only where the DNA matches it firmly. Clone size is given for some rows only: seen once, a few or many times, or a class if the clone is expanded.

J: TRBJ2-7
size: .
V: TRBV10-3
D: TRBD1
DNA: TGTGCCATCAGTACAAGATTGACAGGGGACACCTACGAGCAGTACTTC
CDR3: CAISTRLTGDTYEQYF

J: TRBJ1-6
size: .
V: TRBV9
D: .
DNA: TGTGCCAGCAGCTTGTCATCGTCAGTCTTTAATTCACCCCTCCACTTT
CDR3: CASSLSSSVFNSPLHF

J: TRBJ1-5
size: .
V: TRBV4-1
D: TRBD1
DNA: TGCGCCAGCAGCCAAGATAGGACAGGGGGACGGCCCCAGCATTTT
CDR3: CASSQDRTGGRPQHF

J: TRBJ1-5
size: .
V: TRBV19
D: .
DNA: TGTGCCAGTAGTCCCCGGCAGGGGATCAATCAGCCCCAGCATTTT
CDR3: CASSPRQGINQPQHF

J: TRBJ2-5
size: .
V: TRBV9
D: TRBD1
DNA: TGTGCCAGCAGCGTCCAGGGGGTCCAAGAGACCCAGTACTTC
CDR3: CASSVQGVQETQYF

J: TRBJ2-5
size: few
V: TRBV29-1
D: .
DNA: TGCAGCGTGGAGACAGGACCTCAAGAGACCCAGTACTTC
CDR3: CSVETGPQETQYF

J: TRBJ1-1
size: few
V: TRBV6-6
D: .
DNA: TGTGCCAGCAGCGAGCCAGGACGGTACACTGAAGCTTTCTTT
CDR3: CASSEPGRYTEAFF

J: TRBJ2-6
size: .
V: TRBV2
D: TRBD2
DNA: TGTGCCAGCAGTTCCTATCTCAGACTAGCGGCCGGGGCCAACGTCCTGACTTTC
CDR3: CASSSYLRLAAGANVLTF

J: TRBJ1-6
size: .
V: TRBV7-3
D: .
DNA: TGTGCCAGCAAAAAACAACAGGGTGGTAATTCACCCCTCCACTTT
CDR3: CASKKQQGGNSPLHF

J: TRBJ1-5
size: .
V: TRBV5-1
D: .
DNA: TGCGCCAGCAGCTTGGAGGGGAGTCAGCCCCAGCATTTT
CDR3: CASSLEGSQPQHF

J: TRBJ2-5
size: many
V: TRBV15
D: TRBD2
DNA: TGTGCCACCAGCAGAGGGGACTATCCCACGGGGATCCAGTACTTC
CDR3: CATSRGDYPTGIQYF

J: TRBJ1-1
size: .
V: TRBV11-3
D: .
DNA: TGTGCCAGCGGGGAACTCTCCACTGAAGCTTTCTTT
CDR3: CASGELSTEAFF

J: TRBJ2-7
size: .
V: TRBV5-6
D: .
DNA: TGTGCCAGCAGCTTGGGTCTCGGAACCTACGAGCAGTACTTC
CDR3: CASSLGLGTYEQYF

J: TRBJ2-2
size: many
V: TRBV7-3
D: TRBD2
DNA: TGTGCCAGCAGCTCGGGACTAGGGGACGGGGAGCTGTTTTTT
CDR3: CASSSGLGDGELFF

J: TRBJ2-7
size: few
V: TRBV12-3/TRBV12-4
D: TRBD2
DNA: TGTGCCAGCAGTCGGACTAGCGGGAGGTACGAGCAGTACTTC
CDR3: CASSRTSGRYEQYF

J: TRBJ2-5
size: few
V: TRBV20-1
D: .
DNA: TGCAGTGCCGAGGGGGGGACCAACTTGTACCAAGAGACCCAGTACTTC
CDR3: CSAEGGTNLYQETQYF

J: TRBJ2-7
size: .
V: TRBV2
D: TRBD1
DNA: TGCGCCAGCAGCCAAGAGTCTACGGCAGGGGGCTACGAGCAGTACTTC
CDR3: CASSQESTAGGYEQYF

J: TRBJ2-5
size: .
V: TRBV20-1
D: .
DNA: TGCAGTGCCCATGAACGGGGGGCGGAAGAGACCCAGTACTTC
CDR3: CSAHERGAEETQYF

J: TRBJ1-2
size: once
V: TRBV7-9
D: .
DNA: TGTGCCAGCAGCTCACACCAGGAGGACGATGGCTACACCTTC
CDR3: CASSSHQEDDGYTF

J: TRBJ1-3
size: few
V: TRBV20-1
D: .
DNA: TGCAGTGCTAGGAGCGGACCTGGAAACACCATATATTTT
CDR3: CSARSGPGNTIYF

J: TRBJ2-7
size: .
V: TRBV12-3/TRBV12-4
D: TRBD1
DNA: TGTGCCAGCAGTCCTACCTTGGGGACAGGTGTTAAGGGGTCCTACGAGCAGTACTTC
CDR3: CASSPTLGTGVKGSYEQYF

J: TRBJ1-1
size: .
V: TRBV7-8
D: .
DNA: TGTGCCAGCAGCTGGATAGCGGGGGGGCTGGGAACTGAAGCTTTCTTT
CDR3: CASSWIAGGLGTEAFF

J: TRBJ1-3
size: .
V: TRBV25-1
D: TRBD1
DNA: TGTGCCAGCAGCTTACAGGGGGCTGGAAACACCGTATATTTT
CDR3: CASSLQGAGNTVYF

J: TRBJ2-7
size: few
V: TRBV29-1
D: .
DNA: TGCAGCGTTGGTCCTAGCAGCCAAAGCCCCTACGAGCAGTACTTC
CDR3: CSVGPSSQSPYEQYF

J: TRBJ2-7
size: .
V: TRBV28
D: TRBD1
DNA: TGTGCCAGCAGGAAGCCCGGACAGGGCGGCGAGCAGTACTTC
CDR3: CASRKPGQGGEQYF

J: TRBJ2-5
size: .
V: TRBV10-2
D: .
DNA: TGTGCCAGCAGTATTCGCCAGGGACTCCAAGAGACCCAGTACTTC
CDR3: CASSIRQGLQETQYF

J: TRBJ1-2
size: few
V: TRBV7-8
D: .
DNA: TGTGCCAGCAGCTTAGAGGGGGTCCGCGGCTACACCTTC
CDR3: CASSLEGVRGYTF

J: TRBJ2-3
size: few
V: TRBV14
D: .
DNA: TGTGCCAGCAGCCAAGCCACCGGAGTAAAAGATACGCAGTATTTT
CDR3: CASSQATGVKDTQYF

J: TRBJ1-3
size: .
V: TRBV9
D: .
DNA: TGTGCCAGCAGCGTAGGGTCCGGCTCTGGAAACACCATATATTTT
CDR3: CASSVGSGSGNTIYF

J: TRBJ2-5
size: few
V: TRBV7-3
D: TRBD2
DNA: TGTGCCAGCAGCCAGACTAGCGGGGGGGCCTGGGAGACCCAGTACTTC
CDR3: CASSQTSGGAWETQYF

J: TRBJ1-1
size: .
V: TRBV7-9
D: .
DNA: TGTGCCAGCAGGTGGGAAGCTGAAGCTTTCTTT
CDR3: CASRWEAEAFF

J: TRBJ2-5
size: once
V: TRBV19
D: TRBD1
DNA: TGTGCCAGTAGTCATCCTGGACAGGGGGACGAGACCCAGTACTTC
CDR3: CASSHPGQGDETQYF

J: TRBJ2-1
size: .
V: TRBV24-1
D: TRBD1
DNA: TGTGCCACCAGTGAAACAGGGGTCAACAATGAGCAGTTCTTC
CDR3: CATSETGVNNEQFF

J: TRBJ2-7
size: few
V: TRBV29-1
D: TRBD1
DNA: TGCAGCGTTGAAGGGGACAGGGCCCAACACGAGCAGTACTTC
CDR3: CSVEGDRAQHEQYF

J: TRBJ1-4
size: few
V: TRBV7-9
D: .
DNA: TGTGCCAGCAGCCAGACGGCCCCCGTTGAAAAACTGTTTTTT
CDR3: CASSQTAPVEKLFF

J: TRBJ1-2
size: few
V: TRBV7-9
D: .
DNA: TGTGCCGTTGAGCCGTCCCCCCTTAACTATGGCTACACCTTC
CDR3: CAVEPSPLNYGYTF

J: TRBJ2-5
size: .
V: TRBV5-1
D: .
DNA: TGCGCCAGCAGCTACGAATGGCTCCAGACCCAGTACTTC
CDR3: CASSYEWLQTQYF

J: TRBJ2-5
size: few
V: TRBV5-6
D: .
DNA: TGTGCCAGCAGTCTCACTCCAGGAGGGAAAGAGACCCAGTACTTC
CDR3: CASSLTPGGKETQYF

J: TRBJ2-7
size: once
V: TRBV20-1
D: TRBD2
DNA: TGCAGTGCTAGAGCGACTAGCGGGAGGAACGAGCAGTACTTC
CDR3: CSARATSGRNEQYF

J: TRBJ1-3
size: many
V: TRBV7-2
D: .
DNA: TGTGCCAGCAGCTTAAGCCAAATCTCTGGAAACACCATATATTTT
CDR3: CASSLSQISGNTIYF

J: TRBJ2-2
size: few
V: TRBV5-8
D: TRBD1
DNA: TGTGCCAGCAGCGTAGGGGACAGTTCCCCGGGGGAGCTGTTTTTT
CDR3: CASSVGDSSPGELFF

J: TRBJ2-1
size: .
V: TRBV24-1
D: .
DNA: TGTGCCACCAGTGCAGAGAGGGTCTACAATGAGCAGTTCTTC
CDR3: CATSAERVYNEQFF

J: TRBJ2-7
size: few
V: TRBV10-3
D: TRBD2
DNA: TGTGCCATCAGTGAAGATGGCGGGAGACACTCCTACGAGCAGTACTTC
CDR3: CAISEDGGRHSYEQYF

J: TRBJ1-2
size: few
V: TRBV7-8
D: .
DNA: TGTGCCAGCAGCTTAAACGCGGCCTCCTATGGCTACACCTTC
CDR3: CASSLNAASYGYTF

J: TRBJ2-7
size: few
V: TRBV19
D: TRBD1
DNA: TGTGCCAGTAGCGGACAGGGGGCGCCCAACGAGCAGTACTTC
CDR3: CASSGQGAPNEQYF

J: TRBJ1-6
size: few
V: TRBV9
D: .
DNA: TGTGCCAGCAGCTTTAGAGACAGAGGCAATTCACCCCTCCACTTT
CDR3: CASSFRDRGNSPLHF

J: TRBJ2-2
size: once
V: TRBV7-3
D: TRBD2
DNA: TGTGCCAGCAGCTTAGACGGGACTAGCGGGAAGGAGCTGTTTTTT
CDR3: CASSLDGTSGKELFF

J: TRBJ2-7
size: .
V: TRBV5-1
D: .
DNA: TGCGCCAGCAGCTTGGGACCCAAGCAGTACTTC
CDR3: CASSLGPKQYF

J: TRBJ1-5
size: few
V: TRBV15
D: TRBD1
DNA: TGTGCCACCAGCTTCGGACAGGGCGATCAGCCCCAGCATTTT
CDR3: CATSFGQGDQPQHF